This T cell receptor (beta chain) derives from a study of T cell changes during pregnancy in multiple sclerosis (dated by TCRdb to the late 2010s). About the investigation overall: The study examined how the T cell repertoire changed over the course of pregnancy in women with multiple sclerosis.

Library preparation was by the immunoSEQ multiplex PCR assay. The table comes from immuneACCESS by way of TCRdb, which keeps in-frame sequences with V and J called. Part of the clones is missing from these tables; in studies checked, under half for an unresolved V gene and the rest for unknown reasons. The sample records 40,000 to 45,000 clones, more than 85% of which are singletons. The top ten clones comprise roughly 0.5% of the sample. To note about this clone: What this receptor recognizes is not known. No much larger clone exists at a distance of one base, and base qualities are not known.

The sample in question was CD4+ T cells from peripheral blood mononuclear cells, obtained in the second trimester of pregnancy. The receptor's source is a female donor in good health, enrolled as a control in a pregnancy study.

The base sequence is TGTGCCAGCAGCCCCAGGGCGAGACTCAAAACCTACGAGCAGTACTTC. Its coded protein is CASSPRARLKTYEQYF. Here the chain combines TRBV7-2 and TRBJ2-7; TRBD1 is possibly the D segment (5 matching bases). The germline V gene supplies CDR1 SGHTA and CDR2 FQGNSA. V is shortened by 5 bases, J by 2 bases, and the region joining them spans 19 bases. The CDR3 covers 16 residues, taking in both the cysteine and the phenylalanine. Of all the DNA, just the CDR3 is kept, 48 bases in frame from base 1.